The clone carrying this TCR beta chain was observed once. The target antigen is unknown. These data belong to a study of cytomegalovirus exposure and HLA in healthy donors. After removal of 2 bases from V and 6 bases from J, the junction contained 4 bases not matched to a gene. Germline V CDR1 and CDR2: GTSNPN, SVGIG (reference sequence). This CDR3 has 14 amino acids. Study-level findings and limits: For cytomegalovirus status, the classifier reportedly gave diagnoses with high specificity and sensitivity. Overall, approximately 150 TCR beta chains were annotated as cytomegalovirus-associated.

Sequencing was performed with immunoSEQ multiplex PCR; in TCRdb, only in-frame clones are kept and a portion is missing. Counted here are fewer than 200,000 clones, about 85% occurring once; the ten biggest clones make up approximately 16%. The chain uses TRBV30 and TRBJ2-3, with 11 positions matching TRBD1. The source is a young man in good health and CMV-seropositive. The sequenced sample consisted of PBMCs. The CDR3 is CAWSQDRGHDTQYF. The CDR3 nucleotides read TGTGCCTGGAGTCAGGACAGGGGGCATGATACGCAGTATTTT.